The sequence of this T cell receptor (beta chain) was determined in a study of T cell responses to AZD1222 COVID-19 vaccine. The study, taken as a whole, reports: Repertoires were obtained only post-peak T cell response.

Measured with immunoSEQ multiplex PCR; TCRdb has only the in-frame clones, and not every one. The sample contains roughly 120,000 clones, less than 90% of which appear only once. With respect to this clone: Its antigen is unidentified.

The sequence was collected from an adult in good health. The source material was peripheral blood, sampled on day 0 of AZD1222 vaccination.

The CDR3 sequence: CASSLERSSYNEQFF. DNA of the CDR3: TGCGCCAGCAGCTTGGAGCGGAGCTCCTACAATGAGCAGTTCTTC. The genes are TRBV5-1 and TRBJ2-1; a weak D match, TRBD2 (5 bases). CDR1 is SGHRS and CDR2 is YFSETQ in the germline V gene. The CDR3 sequence is 15 residues long. Trimming pared 0 bases from V and 0 bases from J, leaving 7 bases between.